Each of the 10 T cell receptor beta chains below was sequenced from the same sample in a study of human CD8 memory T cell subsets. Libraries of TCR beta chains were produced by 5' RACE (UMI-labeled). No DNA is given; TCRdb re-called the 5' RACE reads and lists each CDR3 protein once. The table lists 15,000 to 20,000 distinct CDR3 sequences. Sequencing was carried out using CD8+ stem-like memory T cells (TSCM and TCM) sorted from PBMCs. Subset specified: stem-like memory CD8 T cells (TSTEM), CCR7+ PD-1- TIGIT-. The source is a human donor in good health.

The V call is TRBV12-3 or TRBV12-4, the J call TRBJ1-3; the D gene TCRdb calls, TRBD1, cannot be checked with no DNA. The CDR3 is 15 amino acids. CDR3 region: CASSELGGAVHTIYF.

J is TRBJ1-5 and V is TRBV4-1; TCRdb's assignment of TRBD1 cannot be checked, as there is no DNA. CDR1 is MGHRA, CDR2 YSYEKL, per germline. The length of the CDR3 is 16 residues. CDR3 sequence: CASSQKDRKGNQPQHF.

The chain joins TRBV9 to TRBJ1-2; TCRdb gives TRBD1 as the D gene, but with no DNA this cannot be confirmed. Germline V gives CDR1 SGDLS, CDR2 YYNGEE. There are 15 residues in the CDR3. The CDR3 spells CASSVGAGGKDGYTF.

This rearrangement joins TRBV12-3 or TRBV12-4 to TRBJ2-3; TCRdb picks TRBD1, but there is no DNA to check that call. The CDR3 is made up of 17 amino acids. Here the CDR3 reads CASSSMGQVRGTDTQYF.

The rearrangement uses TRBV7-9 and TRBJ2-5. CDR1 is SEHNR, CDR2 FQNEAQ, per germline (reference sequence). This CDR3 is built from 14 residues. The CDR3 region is CASSNSEGQETQYF. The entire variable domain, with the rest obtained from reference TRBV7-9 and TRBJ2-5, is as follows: DTGVSQNPRHKITKRGQNVTFRCDPISEHNRLYWYRQTLGQGPEFLTYFQNEAQLEKSRLLSDRFSAERPKGSFSTLEIQRTEQGDSAMYLCASSNSEGQETQYFGPGTRLLVL.

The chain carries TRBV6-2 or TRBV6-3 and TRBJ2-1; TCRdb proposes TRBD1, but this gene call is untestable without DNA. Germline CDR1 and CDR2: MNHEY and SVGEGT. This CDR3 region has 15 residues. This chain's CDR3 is CASSYPPGQGIEQFF.

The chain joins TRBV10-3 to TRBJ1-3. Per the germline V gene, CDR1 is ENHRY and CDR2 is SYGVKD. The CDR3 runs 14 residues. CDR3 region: CAISDFDSGNTIYF.

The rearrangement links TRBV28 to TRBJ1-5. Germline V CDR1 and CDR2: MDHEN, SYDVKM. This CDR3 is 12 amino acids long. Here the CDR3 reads CASKLSNQPQHF.

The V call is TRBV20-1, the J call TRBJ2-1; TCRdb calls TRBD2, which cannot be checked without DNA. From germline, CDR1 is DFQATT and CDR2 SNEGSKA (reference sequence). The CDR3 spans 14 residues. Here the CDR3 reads CSATSRTLGHEQFF.

The CDR3 loop is CAISVSGVSYEQYF. The J gene is TRBJ2-7, the V gene TRBV10-3; TCRdb picks TRBD1, but there is no DNA to check that call. The CDR3 consists of 14 residues. Germline V lookup: CDR1 ENHRY, CDR2 SYGVKD.